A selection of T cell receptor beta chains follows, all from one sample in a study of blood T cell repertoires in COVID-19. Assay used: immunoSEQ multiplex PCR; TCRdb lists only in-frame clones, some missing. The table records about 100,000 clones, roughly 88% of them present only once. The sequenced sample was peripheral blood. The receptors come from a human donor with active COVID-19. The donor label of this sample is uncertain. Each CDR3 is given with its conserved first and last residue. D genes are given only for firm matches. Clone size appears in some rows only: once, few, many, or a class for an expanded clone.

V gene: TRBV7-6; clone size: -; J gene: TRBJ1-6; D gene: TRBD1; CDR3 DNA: TGTGCCAGCAGCGTGGGACAGGCCTATAATTCACCCCTCCACTTT; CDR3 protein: CASSVGQAYNSPLHF
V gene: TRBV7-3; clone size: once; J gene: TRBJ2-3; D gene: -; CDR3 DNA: TGTGCCAGCAGCTTATATGTGAGCGATACGCAGTATTTT; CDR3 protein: CASSLYVSDTQYF
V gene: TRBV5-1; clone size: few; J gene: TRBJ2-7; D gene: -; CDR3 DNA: TGCGCCAGCAGCGCCGGCGCAGGGGTCTACGAGCAGTACTTC; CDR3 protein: CASSAGAGVYEQYF
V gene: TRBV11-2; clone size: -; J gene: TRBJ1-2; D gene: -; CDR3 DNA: TGTGCCAGCAGCGCCCGAAACAGGGTCTCTGGCTACACCTTC; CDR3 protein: CASSARNRVSGYTF
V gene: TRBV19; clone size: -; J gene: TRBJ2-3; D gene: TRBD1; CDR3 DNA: TGTGCCAGTAGTGTGGACAGGGGGATGGGGGCGCAGTATTTT; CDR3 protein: CASSVDRGMGAQYF
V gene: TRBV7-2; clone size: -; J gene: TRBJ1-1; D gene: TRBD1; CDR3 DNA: TGTGCCAGCAGCTCGGACAGGGGGAGGGGCACTGAAGCTTTCTTT; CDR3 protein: CASSSDRGRGTEAFF
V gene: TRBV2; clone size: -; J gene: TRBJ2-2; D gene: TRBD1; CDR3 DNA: TGTGCCAGCTGCCGGGACAGGGGGGGCACCGGGGAGCTGTTTTTT; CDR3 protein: CASCRDRGGTGELFF
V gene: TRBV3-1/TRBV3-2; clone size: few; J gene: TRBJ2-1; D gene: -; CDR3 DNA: TGTGCCAGCAGCCAAAGGGGGTACAATGAGCAGTTCTTC; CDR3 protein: CASSQRGYNEQFF
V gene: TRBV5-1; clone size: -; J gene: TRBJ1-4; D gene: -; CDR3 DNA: TGCGCCAGCAGCTTGACGGATGAAAAACTGTTTTTT; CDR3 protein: CASSLTDEKLFF
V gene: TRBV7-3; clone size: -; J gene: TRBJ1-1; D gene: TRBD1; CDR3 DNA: TGTGCCAGCAGCCAACAGGGGGTAGTCACTGAAGCTTTCTTT; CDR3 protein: CASSQQGVVTEAFF
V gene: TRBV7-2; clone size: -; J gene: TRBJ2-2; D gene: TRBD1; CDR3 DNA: TGTGCCAGCAGCCAACCACAGGGGGCCTCGAGAACCGGGGAGCTGTTTTTT; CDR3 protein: CASSQPQGASRTGELFF
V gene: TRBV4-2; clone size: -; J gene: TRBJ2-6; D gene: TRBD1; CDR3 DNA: TGTGCCAGCAGCCTCGGACAGGGGGCGTCTGGGGCCAACGTCCTGACTTTC; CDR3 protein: CASSLGQGASGANVLTF
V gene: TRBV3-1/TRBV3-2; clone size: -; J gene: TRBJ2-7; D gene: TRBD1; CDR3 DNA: TGTGCCAGCAGCCGGGACAGCCGCTCCTACGAGCAGTACTTC; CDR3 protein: CASSRDSRSYEQYF
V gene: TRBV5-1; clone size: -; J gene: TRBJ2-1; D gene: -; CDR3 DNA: TGCGCCAGCAGCCTTATCGGCAGGGGCGATTACAATGAGCAGTTCTTC; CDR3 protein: CASSLIGRGDYNEQFF
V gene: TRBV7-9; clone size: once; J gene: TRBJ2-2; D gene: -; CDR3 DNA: TGTGCCAGCACCCTTTGGGCTGGGGAGCTGTTTTTT; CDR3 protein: CASTLWAGELFF
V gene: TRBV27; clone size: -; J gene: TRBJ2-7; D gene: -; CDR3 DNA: TGTGCCAGCAGTCTAAGTGGGGGGGCGGTGTACGAGCAGTACTTC; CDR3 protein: CASSLSGGAVYEQYF
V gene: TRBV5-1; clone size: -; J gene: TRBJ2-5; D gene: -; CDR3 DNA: TGCGCCAGCAGGAGGGGGGGTGAGACCCAGTACTTC; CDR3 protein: CASRRGGETQYF
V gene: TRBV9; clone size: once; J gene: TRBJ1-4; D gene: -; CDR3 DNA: TGTGCCAGCAGCGTAGGTCAGAATAATGAAAAACTGTTTTTT; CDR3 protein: CASSVGQNNEKLFF
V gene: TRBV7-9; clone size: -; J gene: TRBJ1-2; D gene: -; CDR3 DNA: TGTGCCAGCAGCTTAGCGCCCACCAGCTATGGCTACACCTTC; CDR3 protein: CASSLAPTSYGYTF
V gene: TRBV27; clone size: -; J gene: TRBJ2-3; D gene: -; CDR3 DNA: TGTGCCAGCAGTTTATCCCCACGGGATACGCAGTATTTT; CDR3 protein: CASSLSPRDTQYF
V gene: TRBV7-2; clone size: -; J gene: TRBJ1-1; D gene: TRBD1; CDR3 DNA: TGTGCCAGCAGCTTAGGGGAATGGACAGGGAACACTGAAGCTTTCTTT; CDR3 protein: CASSLGEWTGNTEAFF
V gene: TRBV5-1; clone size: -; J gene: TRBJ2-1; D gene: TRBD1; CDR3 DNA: TGCGCCAGCAGCAGCCACCTTGTGGGCAGGGGGTTATACAATGAGCAGTTCTTC; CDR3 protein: CASSSHLVGRGLYNEQFF
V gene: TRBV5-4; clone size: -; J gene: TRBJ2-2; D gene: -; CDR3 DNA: TGTGCCAGCTCCACGCCCGACGGAGTCCGCACCGGGGAGCTGTTTTTT; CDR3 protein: CASSTPDGVRTGELFF
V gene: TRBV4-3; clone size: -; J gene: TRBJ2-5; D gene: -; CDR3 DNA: TGCGCCAGCAGCCAAGATCGAAGCGGGCAAGAGACCCAGTACTTC; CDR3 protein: CASSQDRSGQETQYF
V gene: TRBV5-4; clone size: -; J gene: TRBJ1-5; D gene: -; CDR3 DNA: TGTGCCAGCAGCTTGGCGGGTAGGAGTCAGCCCCAGCATTTT; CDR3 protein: CASSLAGRSQPQHF
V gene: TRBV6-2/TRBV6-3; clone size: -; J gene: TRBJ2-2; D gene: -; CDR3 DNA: TGTGCCAGCAGTACTCATACCGGGGAGCTGTTTTTT; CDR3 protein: CASSTHTGELFF
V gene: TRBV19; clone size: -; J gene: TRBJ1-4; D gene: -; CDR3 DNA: TGTGCCAGTAGTATACTACAGGGCCTTAATGAAAAACTGTTTTTT; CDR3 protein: CASSILQGLNEKLFF
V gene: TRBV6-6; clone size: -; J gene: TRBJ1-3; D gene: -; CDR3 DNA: TGTGCCAGCAAGGAGTCGACTGGAAACACCATATATTTT; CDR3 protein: CASKESTGNTIYF
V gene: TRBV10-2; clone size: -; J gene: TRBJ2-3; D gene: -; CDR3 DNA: TGCGCCAGCAGGCTGGAGGGGTCAGGGGATACGCAGTATTTT; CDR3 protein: CASRLEGSGDTQYF
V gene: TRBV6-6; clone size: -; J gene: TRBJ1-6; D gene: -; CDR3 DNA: TGTGCCAGCAGTTACGCGGGGGGCTCCTATAATTCACCCCTCCACTTT; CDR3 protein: CASSYAGGSYNSPLHF
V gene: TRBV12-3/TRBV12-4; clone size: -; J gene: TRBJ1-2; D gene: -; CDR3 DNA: TGTGCCAGCAAGAACGAAGGGGCTGCTGGCTACACCTTC; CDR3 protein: CASKNEGAAGYTF
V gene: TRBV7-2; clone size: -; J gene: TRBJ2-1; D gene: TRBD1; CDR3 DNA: TGTGCCAGCAGCTCGGACAGGGGGTACAATGAGCAGTTCTTC; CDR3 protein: CASSSDRGYNEQFF
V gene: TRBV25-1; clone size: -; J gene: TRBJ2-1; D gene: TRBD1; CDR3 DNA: TGTGCCAGCAGGCGGACAGGGGGCATATACTCCAATGAGCAGTTCTTC; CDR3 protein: CASRRTGGIYSNEQFF
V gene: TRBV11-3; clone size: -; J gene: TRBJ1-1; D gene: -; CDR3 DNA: TGTGCCAGCAGCTTAGGGCCGATGAACACTGAAGCTTTCTTT; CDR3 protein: CASSLGPMNTEAFF
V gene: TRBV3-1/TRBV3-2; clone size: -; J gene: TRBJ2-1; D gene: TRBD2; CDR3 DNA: TGTGCCAGCAGACGGATAGCGGGGGGCCGGGCCAATGAGCAGTTCTTC; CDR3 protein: CASRRIAGGRANEQFF
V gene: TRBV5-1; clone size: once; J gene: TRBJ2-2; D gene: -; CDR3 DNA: TGCGCCAGCAGCTTGCGACAGTCGAACACCGGGGAGCTGTTTTTT; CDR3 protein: CASSLRQSNTGELFF
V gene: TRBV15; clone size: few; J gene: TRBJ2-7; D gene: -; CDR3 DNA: TGTGCCACCAGCAGAGATGGGCATCTAATCTACGAGCAGTACTTC; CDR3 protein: CATSRDGHLIYEQYF
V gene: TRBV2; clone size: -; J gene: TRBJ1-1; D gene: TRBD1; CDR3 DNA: TGTGCCAGCAGTAAGGACAGGGGGAACACTGAAGCTTTCTTT; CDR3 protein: CASSKDRGNTEAFF
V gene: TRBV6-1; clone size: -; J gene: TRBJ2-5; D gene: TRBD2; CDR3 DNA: TGTGCCAGCAGTGAAGTTTGGCTAGCGGGCCAAGAGACCCAGTACTTC; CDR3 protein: CASSEVWLAGQETQYF
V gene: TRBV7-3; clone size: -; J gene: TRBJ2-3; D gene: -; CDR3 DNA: TGTGCCAGCAGCCCCCAGTATATGGATACGCAGTATTTT; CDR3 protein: CASSPQYMDTQYF
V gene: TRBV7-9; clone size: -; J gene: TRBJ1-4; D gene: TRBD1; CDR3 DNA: TGTGCCAGCAGCTTCCGGGACAGCCTTAATGAAAAACTGTTTTTT; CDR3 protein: CASSFRDSLNEKLFF
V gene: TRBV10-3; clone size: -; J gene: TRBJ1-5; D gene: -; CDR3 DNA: TGTGCCATCAGTCCGGGAGCAAATCAGCCCCAGCATTTT; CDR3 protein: CAISPGANQPQHF
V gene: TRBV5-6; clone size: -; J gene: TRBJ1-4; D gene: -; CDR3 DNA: TGTGCCAGCAGCTGGACGGGGGCAACTAATGAAAAACTGTTTTTT; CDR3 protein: CASSWTGATNEKLFF
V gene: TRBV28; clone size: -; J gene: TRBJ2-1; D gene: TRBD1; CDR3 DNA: TGTGCCAGCAGTTTATACCCCGGGACAGGGATACACAATGAGCAGTTCTTC; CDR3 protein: CASSLYPGTGIHNEQFF
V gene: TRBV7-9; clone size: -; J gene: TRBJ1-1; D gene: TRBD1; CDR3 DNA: TGTGCCAGCAGCTACGGACAGGGGGAAACCACTGAAGCTTTCTTT; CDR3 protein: CASSYGQGETTEAFF
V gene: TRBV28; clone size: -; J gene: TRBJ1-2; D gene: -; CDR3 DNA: TGTGCCAGCAGTTTACCACAGGTTATCAATGGCTACACCTTC; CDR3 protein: CASSLPQVINGYTF
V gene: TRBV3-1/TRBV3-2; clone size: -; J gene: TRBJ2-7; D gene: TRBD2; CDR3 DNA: TGTGCCAGCAGTCCGGGACGGGGGGATTACGAGCAGTACTTC; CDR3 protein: CASSPGRGDYEQYF
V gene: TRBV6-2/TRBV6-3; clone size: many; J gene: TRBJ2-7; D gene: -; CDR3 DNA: TGTGCCAGCAGTTACCTAGCTGACTCCTACGAGCAGTACTTC; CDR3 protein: CASSYLADSYEQYF
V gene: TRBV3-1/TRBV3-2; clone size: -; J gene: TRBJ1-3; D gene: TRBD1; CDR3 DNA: TGTGCCAGCAGCCTGGGACAGCCGGGACCTAGAAACACCATATATTTT; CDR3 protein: CASSLGQPGPRNTIYF
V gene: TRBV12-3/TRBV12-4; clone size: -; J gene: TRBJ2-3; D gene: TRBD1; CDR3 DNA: TGTGCCAGCAGTGACAGGGGTACAGATACGCAGTATTTT; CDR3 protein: CASSDRGTDTQYF
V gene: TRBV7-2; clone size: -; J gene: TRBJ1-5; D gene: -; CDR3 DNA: TGTGCCAGCAGCTTAGACCTGGCTCAGCCCCAGCATTTT; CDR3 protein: CASSLDLAQPQHF
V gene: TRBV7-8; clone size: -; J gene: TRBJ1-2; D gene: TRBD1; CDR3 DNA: TGTGCCAGCAGCTTAGCGGTCCTTACACAGGGGGGATATGGCTACACCTTC; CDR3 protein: CASSLAVLTQGGYGYTF
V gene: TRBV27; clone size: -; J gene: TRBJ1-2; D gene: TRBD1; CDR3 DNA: TGTGCCAGCAGTTGGGACAGGGTAAACTATGGCTACACCTTC; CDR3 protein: CASSWDRVNYGYTF
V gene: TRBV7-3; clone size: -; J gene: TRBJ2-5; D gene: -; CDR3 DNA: TGTGCCAGCAGCACCGGGCGGGGTGGGCATGAGACCCAGTACTTC; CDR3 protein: CASSTGRGGHETQYF
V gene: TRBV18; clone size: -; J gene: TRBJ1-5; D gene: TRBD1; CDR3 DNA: TGTGCCAGCTCACAGATTGGACAGGGCCGGCAGCCCCAGCATTTT; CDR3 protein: CASSQIGQGRQPQHF
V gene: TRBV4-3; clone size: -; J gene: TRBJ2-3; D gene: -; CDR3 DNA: TGCGCCAGCAGCCAAGATGGGCAGATTTCTTACACAGATACGCAGTATTTT; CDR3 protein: CASSQDGQISYTDTQYF
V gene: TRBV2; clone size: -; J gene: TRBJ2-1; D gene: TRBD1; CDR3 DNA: TGTGCCAGCAGTGACGGGACAGGGTACAATGAGCAGTTCTTC; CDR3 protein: CASSDGTGYNEQFF